This TCR beta chain was sequenced during a study of identical twins' blood T cells (dated by TCRdb to between 2011 and 2013). About the full investigation: The approximately twelve libraries, six for the alpha chain and six for the beta chain, yielded 45 million to 55 million Illumina reads in total. To assess how genetics influences repertoire formation, the study used next-generation sequencing to compare the TCR alpha and beta chain repertoires of three pairs of monozygous twins. What the study reported, not specific to this receptor: The proposed role of the TCRalpha J segment in MHC recognition during thymic selection was stated to require validation by independent studies. Environmental influences could not be excluded as an explanation for twin similarity, since twins were reared together. Among the most abundant TCRbeta clonotypes, every donor shared more CDR3 sequences with her own twin than with unrelated donors. The count of CDR3 clonotypes shared by two donors depended mainly on the product of the two donors' cloneset sizes, and twins did not clearly depart from this trend. V gene usage was reported to be markedly more similar within twin pairs than between unrelated donors, even among non-selected out-of-frame TCRbeta clonotypes.

Receptor amplification or capture employed 5' RACE. This sample was sequenced with an Illumina Genome Analyzer IIx. RNA-based TCR cDNA libraries were prepared by a previously described protocol with several modifications. To prevent cross-contamination, sample-specific barcodes were added to both ends of each TCR cDNA library during cDNA synthesis and amplification. The authors' pipeline ran thus. Between about 100,000 and nearly 550,000 clonotypes were identified per individual, and about 2.2 to 3.6 million CDR3-containing reads were obtained per library. After reads with improper barcode index combinations were thrown out, a cloneset for each library was built using the MiTCR software. While assembling CDR3 clonotypes, MiTCR corrected PCR and sequencing errors and either filtered or rescued low-quality reads. Artificial out-of-frame clonotypes were removed by being mapped to in-frame sequences, with one indel in the CDR3 allowed. Similarity in V and J gene usage between donors was calculated as the Jensen-Shannon divergence divided by the mean entropy. The raw public data were reprocessed by TCRdb itself: fastp quality trimming at Q25, MiXCR clonotype calling, in-frame beta chains only. Entries are consolidated by CDR3 protein sequence, retaining the most common genes and DNA. The V and J calls reflect TCRdb's pipeline rather than the authors' work. This sample has fewer than 450,000 distinct CDR3 sequences in its table, and about 28% of those were observed once. The top ten clonotypes cover 5.5% to 6.5% of the sample.

Six healthy women forming three monozygous twin pairs were used as donors. All three twin pairs had been reared together and were thought likely to have met the same infectious agents and vaccines. TCR cDNA libraries were prepared from RNA that was isolated from peripheral blood mononuclear cells. This clonotype came up a few times. What this receptor recognizes is not known. Base qualities are not recorded, but no much larger clone differs from it by a single base. Measured from the cysteine to the phenylalanine, the CDR3 is 14 residues long. Only CDR3 DNA remains: 42 bases, in frame from the first base. Via the germline V gene (reference sequence), CDR1 is DFQATT and CDR2 SNEGSKA. The trim is 3 bases for V and 5 bases for J, with a gap of 13 bases between the germline ends.

Sequenced sample: PBMCs. The chain employs TRBV20-1 and TRBJ2-2; possibly the D gene is TRBD2, per 5 matching bases. The origin of this receptor is a woman between 18 and 55 years old in good health. The nucleotides are TGCAGTGCTAGGATGCTTACGGGGACCGGGGAGCTGTTTTTT. The translation is CSARMLTGTGELFF.